The present entry profiles one T cell receptor beta chain with its context. The antigen remains undetermined. Healthy donors of bone marrow made up the group. This specimen belongs to a study of cytomegalovirus exposure and HLA in healthy donors. Study outcomes and limitations: For most TCR beta V segments, an earlier analysis put the productive rate at about 90% or about 30% of the time.

Primers: 60 Vbeta forward and 13 Jbeta reverse. The data were produced by immunoSEQ multiplex PCR, yet TCRdb's version contains in-frame clones alone and is incomplete. Across some 130,000 clones, the top ten clones capture roughly 1.7% of the sample. This CDR3 has 14 residues. CDR1 is MNHEY and CDR2 is SVGAGI in the germline V gene. The TCR was taken from a woman aged 40 to 50 in good health and CMV-seropositive. The sequenced sample was PBMCs. The chain uses TRBV6-5 and TRBJ2-5; no clear D. Near its end, the DNA agrees better with TRBJ2-7, so the J call may be wrong. CDR3: CASRSSSAGYEQYF. CDR3 nucleotides: TGTGCCAGCAGGTCGTCTTCCGCAGGCTACGAGCAGTACTTC.